The 16 T cell receptor beta chains listed next were all sequenced from one sample in a study of T cell responses to AZD1222 COVID-19 vaccine. Clones were read by immunoSEQ multiplex PCR, and TCRdb kept only the in-frame ones, dropping some. The sample carries fewer than 200,000 clones, 85% to 90% recorded once. The sample in question was peripheral blood, obtained on day 0 of AZD1222 vaccination. These receptors were obtained from an adult in good health.

The chain is built from TRBV12-3 or TRBV12-4 and TRBJ1-3; no reliable D call. CDR3 length equals 12 residues. The germline V and J ends were trimmed by 10 bases and 0 bases, with 7 bases remaining between them. CDR3 protein: CATRLSGNTIYF. The DNA for the CDR3 is TGTGCCACTCGCCTCTCTGGAAACACCATATATTTT.

The V call is TRBV9, the J call TRBJ2-6; 9 nucleotides match TRBD1. In germline, CDR1 is SGDLS, CDR2 YYNGEE. Trimming at V came to 0 bases and at J to 0 bases, leaving 4 bases not matched to a gene. The CDR3 is 18 amino acids. This CDR3 is CASSVATGGTSGANVLTF. CDR3 nucleotides: TGTGCCAGCAGCGTAGCGACAGGGGGAACCTCTGGGGCCAACGTCCTGACTTTC.

In the case of this clone: Sequence at one end of the junction differs from germline and may be a read error. This rearrangement joins TRBV15 to TRBJ1-4; D call uncertain. Germline CDR1 LNHNV, CDR2 YYDKDF (reference sequence). The CDR3 is made up of 12 amino acids. Here the CDR3 reads CATSRDGETLFF. CDR3 nucleotides: TGTGCCACCAGCAGAGATGGGGAAACACTGTTTTTT. The entire variable domain, with the rest obtained from reference TRBV15 and TRBJ1-4, is as follows: DAMVIQNPRYQVTQFGKPVTLSCSQTLNHNVMYWYQQKSSQAPKLLFHYYDKDFNNEADTPDNFQSRRPNTSFCFLDIRSPGLGDTAMYLCATSRDGETLFFGSGTQLSVL.

The genes are TRBV6-5 and TRBJ1-5; TRBD1 matches 7 bases. Germline loops: CDR1 MNHEY, CDR2 SVGAGI. J lost 4 bases, V lost 5 bases, and 5 bases had no gene match. The CDR3 is 14 residues long. The CDR3, as DNA: TGTGCCAGCAGTCCCTCGGGACAGAATCAGCCCCAGCATTTT. The encoded protein is CASSPSGQNQPQHF.

The V and J genes are TRBV7-9 and TRBJ2-1; D is possibly TRBD1 (7 bases). Germline CDR1 and CDR2: SEHNR and FQNEAQ (reference sequence). CDR3 length equals 14 residues. The ends were cut back, 8 bases at V and 4 bases at J, with 15 bases in the middle. The CDR3 loop is CASSGGLRYNEQFF. The DNA for the CDR3 is TGTGCCAGCTCAGGGGGGCTCAGATACAATGAGCAGTTCTTC.

V gene TRBV6-5 combines with J gene TRBJ1-1; D is perhaps TRBD1 (5 bases). Germline V gives CDR1 MNHEY, CDR2 SVGAGI. The V end lost 6 bases, the J end lost 4 bases, and 12 bases lay between the germline ends. CDR3 length equals 13 residues. This CDR3 is CASRGAGGTEAFF. The CDR3 DNA sequence: TGTGCCAGCAGAGGGGCTGGGGGCACTGAAGCTTTCTTT.

The V gene is TRBV14, the J gene TRBJ1-2; no definite D call. Germline values: CDR1 SGHDN, CDR2 FVKESK. This CDR3 is 14 amino acids long. Trimming removed 4 bases at V and 4 bases at J, with 13 bases between. This CDR3 is CASSPLPGPYGYTF. Here the CDR3 DNA reads TGTGCCAGCAGCCCCTTGCCCGGCCCCTATGGCTACACCTTC.

The rearrangement uses TRBV7-2 and TRBJ1-6; 9 bases line up with TRBD1. V gave up 5 bases and J gave up 4 bases; unmatched junction bases: 6. This CDR3 is built from 16 residues. The germline V gene encodes CDR1 SGHTA and CDR2 FQGNSA. The DNA of the CDR3 is TGTGCCAGCAGCACGGGGACAGGGCCGTATAATTCACCCCTCCACTTT. This gives the protein CASSTGTGPYNSPLHF.

This chain joins TRBV18 and TRBJ1-2; 10 bases line up with TRBD1. CDR1 and CDR2 (germline): KGHSH, LQKENI. V was pared by 3 bases and J by 2 bases, with 3 bases of the junction left unmatched. This CDR3 is built from 15 residues. CDR3 residues: CASSPGTGENYGYTF. In nucleotides, the CDR3 is TGTGCCAGCTCACCCGGGACAGGGGAGAACTATGGCTACACCTTC.

This clone was seen just once. The V gene is TRBV12-1, the J gene TRBJ2-4; TRBD2 is the table's D call, not checked against the DNA. TRBV12-1 is an annotated pseudogene. There are 17 residues in the CDR3. Written as DNA, the CDR3 is TGTGCCAGCAGCTTCGGACTAGCGGGAGGCGCCAAAAACATTCAGTACTTC. It specifies CASSFGLAGGAKNIQYF.

This chain joins TRBV6-6 and TRBJ1-1; TRBD1 aligns across 7 bases. The CDR3 covers 15 residues. Losses at the gene ends were 2 bases for V and 7 bases for J; bases not matched to a gene: 10. Germline V gene sequence: CDR1 MNHNY, CDR2 SVGAGI (reference sequence). CDR3 amino acids: CASSYRPGQAIEAFF. The CDR3 DNA sequence: TGTGCCAGCAGTTACCGTCCAGGACAGGCCATTGAAGCTTTCTTT.

The J gene is TRBJ2-1, the V gene TRBV10-3; TRBD2 matches 8 bases. The V and J ends lost 10 bases and 6 bases, in that order; junction bases with no gene match: 14. CDR1 and CDR2 from the germline V gene are ENHRY and SYGVKD. The CDR3 length is 15 residues. CDR3 DNA sequence: TGTGCCACCTCTGCTGGTAGCGGGATTGGCAATGAGCAGTTCTTC. This translates into CATSAGSGIGNEQFF.

J is TRBJ2-5 and V is TRBV6-5, with D perhaps TRBD2 (5 bases). Germline-derived CDR1 and CDR2 are MNHEY and SVGAGI. There are 13 residues in the CDR3. V was shortened by 7 bases and J by 4 bases, with 13 bases between the two germline ends. The CDR3 reads CASKKASPETQYF. In nucleotides, the CDR3 is TGTGCCAGCAAGAAGGCTAGCCCAGAGACCCAGTACTTC.

The chain employs TRBV19 and TRBJ2-2; D not certain. The CDR3 length is 14 residues. V shed 3 bases and J shed 4 bases, with 9 bases lying between them. From germline, CDR1 is LNHDA and CDR2 SQIVND (reference sequence). Here the CDR3 DNA reads TGTGCCAGTAGTATTCAGGAAGGCACCGGGGAGCTGTTTTTT. This sequence encodes CASSIQEGTGELFF. Using reference TRBV19 and TRBJ2-2 for the parts outside the CDR3, the full variable domain is DGGITQSPKYLFRKEGQNVTLSCEQNLNHDAMYWYRQDPGQGLRLIYYSQIVNDFQKGDIAEGYSVSREKKESFPLTVTSAQKNPTAFYLCASSIQEGTGELFFGEGSRLTVL.

The genes are TRBV6-5 and TRBJ2-1, with TRBD2 matching over 7 bases. Germline CDR1 reads MNHEY; CDR2 reads SVGAGI. V lost 5 bases, J lost 9 bases, and 10 bases stayed unmatched. This CDR3 comprises 14 residues. This CDR3 reads CASSHPNSGLEQFF. The DNA of the CDR3 is TGTGCCAGCAGTCACCCGAATAGCGGGCTTGAGCAGTTCTTC.

This chain's CDR3 is CASSQVRGDTQYF. Written as DNA, the CDR3 is TGTGCCAGCAGCCAAGTACGGGGAGATACGCAGTATTTT. The genes are TRBV3-1 (or the pseudogene TRBV3-2) and TRBJ2-3; TRBD2 is a possible D gene (5 bases). The CDR3 is 13 residues long. CDR1 and CDR2 from the germline V gene are LGHDT and YNNKEL (reference sequence). Trimming pared 1 base from V and 5 bases from J, leaving 7 bases between.